The sequence of this T cell receptor (beta chain) was determined in a study of long-term antiretroviral therapy in people with HIV. The immunoSEQ assay was v3.0, run at survey level. Measured with immunoSEQ multiplex PCR; TCRdb has only the in-frame clones, and not every one. The data contain fewer than 25,000 clones, 88% of them singletons. The V gene lost 6 bases and the J gene lost 1 base, with 17 bases spanning the gap. The CDR3 contains 16 residues. Germline-derived CDR1 and CDR2 are SGHNT and YYREEE (reference sequence). Sample: unsorted PBMCs, taken 2.3 years after starting antiretroviral therapy. The source is a man between 60 and 75 years old with HIV. The V call is TRBV5-4, the J call TRBJ1-3; D may be TRBD1 (6 bases). DNA for the CDR3: TGTGCCAGCACCTCGGGTGGGGGCCGATCTGGAAACACCATATATTTT. Amino acid sequence: CASTSGGGRSGNTIYF.